A single sample is the source of the 14 T cell receptor beta chains below, sequenced in a study of T-cell memory formation after mild COVID-19. MiXCR, run by TCRdb on the 5' RACE reads, gives a single entry per CDR3 protein. This sample yields a few hundred thousand distinct CDR3 sequences, of which about a sixth are seen a single time; roughly 24% belongs to the top ten. Sequenced: PBMCs or a T cell subset sorted from them (not recorded which). Receptors were obtained from a man between 18 and 29 years old who had mild COVID-19 (a few samples of this study predate the infection). Cell type and time point are not known.

The CDR3: CASNWGSGTASRGYTF. The CDR3 coding sequence is TGTGCCAGCAACTGGGGCTCGGGGACAGCTAGTCGTGGCTACACCTTC. The chain is built from TRBV5-6 and TRBJ1-2; TRBD1 agrees at 7 bases. Germline CDR1 reads SGHDT; CDR2 reads YYEEEE. The CDR3 has 16 residues. The J segment lost 7 bases and the V segment lost 6 bases, leaving 18 bases of the junction unmatched. The full variable domain, in which reference TRBV5-6 and TRBJ1-2 provide the parts outside the CDR3, is DAGVTQSPTHLIKTRGQQVTLRCSPKSGHDTVSWYQQALGQGPQFIFQYYEEEERQRGNFPDRFSGHQFPNYSSELNVNALLLGDSALYLCASNWGSGTASRGYTFGSGTRLTVV.

This clonotype was observed a handful of times. The chain recombines TRBV7-9 with TRBJ1-1, with D tentatively TRBD1 (5 bases). Per the germline V gene, CDR1 is SEHNR and CDR2 is FQNEAQ (reference sequence). V was shortened by 5 bases and J by 4 bases, with 20 bases between the two germline ends. The CDR3 totals 16 residues. This CDR3 reads CASSQLPRVRGTEAFF. The CDR3 bases are TGTGCCAGCAGCCAACTCCCCAGGGTTCGGGGCACTGAAGCTTTCTTT.

The genes are TRBV5-1 and TRBJ2-7, with D possibly being TRBD2 (7 bases). In germline, CDR1 is SGHRS, CDR2 YFSETQ. The V end was cut by 4 bases, the J end by 2 bases, with 13 bases between. The CDR3 has 14 amino acids. The CDR3 bases are TGCGCCAGCAGCCCCCGGGGGGCCCCCTACGAGCAGTACGTC. Protein: CASSPRGAPYEQYV.

This chain connects TRBV5-6 to TRBJ2-5; 7 bases line up with TRBD2. The CDR3 spans 15 residues. The V and J ends lost 1 base and 5 bases, in that order; junction bases with no gene match: 8. Germline values: CDR1 SGHDT, CDR2 YYEEEE. CDR3 loop: CASSLRAMGGETQYF. CDR3 sequence (DNA): TGTGCCAGCAGCTTGAGAGCCATGGGAGGGGAGACCCAGTACTTC.

This clonotype was recorded a few times. The gene calls are TRBV2 and TRBJ2-1; 14 bases are shared with TRBD2. The CDR3 covers 15 residues. Unmatched junction bases numbered 3, after V lost 6 bases and J lost 5 bases. Germline assignment: CDR1 SNHLY and CDR2 FYNNEI. The CDR3 reads CASRMGLAGDNEQFF. CDR3 DNA: TGTGCCAGCAGGATGGGACTAGCGGGGGACAATGAGCAGTTCTTC.

Ten or more counts support this clonotype. V and J are TRBV7-2 and TRBJ1-2, with a possible D match to TRBD1 (5 bases). The germline V gene encodes CDR1 SGHTA and CDR2 FQGNSA. This CDR3 spans 13 amino acids. V was cut by 1 base and J by 7 bases, with 10 bases left in between. This CDR3 reads CASSLGDLRGYTF. As DNA, the CDR3 is TGTGCCAGCAGCTTAGGGGACCTGCGTGGCTACACCTTC.

This clonotype was seen only a few times. J is TRBJ1-2 and V is TRBV5-8; D is ambiguous. CDR1 is SGHTS and CDR2 is YDEGEE in the germline V gene. This CDR3 spans 13 amino acids. Deletions cut 1 base from V and 0 bases from J, with 4 bases between. CDR3 amino acids: CASSLFTNYGYTF. As DNA, the CDR3 is TGTGCCAGCAGCTTGTTTACTAACTATGGCTACACCTTC. Drawing the rest from reference TRBV5-8 and TRBJ1-2, the complete variable domain is EAGVTQSPTHLIKTRGQQATLRCSPISGHTSVYWYQQALGLGLQFLLWYDEGEERNRGNFPPRFSGRQFPNYSSELNVNALELEDSALYLCASSLFTNYGYTFGSGTRLTVV.

The chain recombines TRBV5-1 with TRBJ1-5, with D possibly being TRBD1 (6 bases). Germline assignment: CDR1 SGHRS and CDR2 YFSETQ. Trimming pared 1 base from V and 1 base from J, leaving 12 bases between. CDR3 length equals 16 residues. The CDR3 here is CASSLRGPASNQPQHF. The CDR3 DNA sequence: TGCGCCAGCAGCTTGCGGGGGCCCGCGAGCAATCAGCCCCAGCATTTT. Using reference TRBV5-1 and TRBJ1-5 for the parts outside the CDR3, the full variable domain is KAGVTQTPRYLIKTRGQQVTLSCSPISGHRSVSWYQQTPGQGLQFLFEYFSETQRNKGNFPGRFSGRQFSNSRSEMNVSTLELGDSALYLCASSLRGPASNQPQHFGDGTRLSIL.

This clonotype appeared a few times. This chain connects TRBV7-2 to TRBJ2-2, with D possibly matching TRBD2 (7 bases). Trimming removed 6 bases at V and 6 bases at J, with 14 bases between. The CDR3 has 14 residues. Per the germline V gene, CDR1 is SGHTA and CDR2 is FQGNSA. The CDR3 is CASSLQGGAGELFF. DNA for the CDR3: TGTGCCAGCAGTTTACAGGGAGGGGCCGGGGAGCTGTTTTTT.

This clonotype was recorded many times. The chain joins TRBV12-3 or TRBV12-4 to TRBJ2-5; the D gene is possibly TRBD2 (5 bases). V was cut by 6 bases and J by 2 bases, with 13 bases left in between. The length of the CDR3 is 14 residues. The chain's CDR3 is CASRRPGIQETQYF. The CDR3, as DNA: TGTGCCAGCAGGCGCCCCGGGATTCAAGAGACCCAGTACTTC.

V is TRBV12-3 or TRBV12-4 and J is TRBJ2-2; D is undetermined. V was pared by 5 bases and J by 8 bases, with 15 bases between. The length of the CDR3 is 14 residues. The CDR3 DNA is TGTGCCAGCAGTCCCCGCGAGGTTACAGGGGAGCTGTTTTTT. Translated: CASSPREVTGELFF.

V usage is TRBV2 and J usage is TRBJ1-3, with D possibly being TRBD1 (6 bases). V was clipped by 7 bases and J by 0 bases, with 13 bases between them. The CDR3 is 15 residues long. CDR1 SNHLY and CDR2 FYNNEI come from the germline V gene. Here the CDR3 DNA reads TGTGCCAGCACGGTACAGGGCCTCTCTGGAAACACCATATATTTT. Amino acids: CASTVQGLSGNTIYF. Using reference TRBV2 and TRBJ1-3 for the parts outside the CDR3, the full variable domain is EPEVTQTPSHQVTQMGQEVILRCVPISNHLYFYWYRQILGQKVEFLVSFYNNEISEKSEIFDDQFSVERPDGSNFTLKIRSTKLEDSAMYFCASTVQGLSGNTIYFGEGSWLTVV.

This clonotype was detected many times. The V gene is TRBV5-1, the J gene TRBJ1-4; 7 positions agree with TRBD1. V gave up 4 bases and J gave up 4 bases; unmatched junction bases: 4. The CDR3 sequence is 14 residues long. Germline CDR1 SGHRS, CDR2 YFSETQ. The CDR3 DNA reads TGCGCCAGCAGCCCCGGGACAGATAATGAAAAACTGTTTTTT. Residues: CASSPGTDNEKLFF.

This sequence joins TRBV28 and TRBJ2-7, with TRBD1 matching 9 bases. V was clipped by 7 bases and J by 10 bases; unmatched bases: 5. The CDR3 covers 11 residues. Germline V gene data show CDR1 as MDHEN and CDR2 as SYDVKM. In nucleotides, the CDR3 is TGTGCCAGCAAACAGGGGGCGCGCCAGTACGTC. It encodes CASKQGARQYV.